What follows are 32 T cell receptor beta chains derived from one specimen sequenced in a study of blood T cell repertoires in COVID-19. Using immunoSEQ multiplex PCR, the repertoire was profiled, and TCRdb retains in-frame clones only, with some absent. The sample consists of some 150,000 clones, roughly nine tenths of them appearing once. The sequenced material came from peripheral blood. Every receptor here comes from a woman in her fifties or sixties with COVID-19, enrolled during active disease.

The chain links TRBV3-1 (or the pseudogene TRBV3-2) to TRBJ2-1; TRBD2 matches at 12 bases. CDR1 is LGHDT and CDR2 is YNNKEL in the germline V gene (reference sequence). After removal of 1 base from V and 10 bases from J, the junction contained 8 bases not matched to a gene. The CDR3 length is 16 residues. This CDR3 reads CASSQVGTSGPFEQFF. CDR3 coding DNA: TGTGCCAGCAGCCAAGTGGGGACTAGCGGGCCCTTCGAGCAGTTCTTC.

This chain uses TRBV4-3 with TRBJ2-1; TRBD1 matches at 9 bases. V shed 4 bases, J shed 8 bases, and the junction held 6 bases outside the gene matches. The CDR3 is 14 residues long. CDR1 LGHNA and CDR2 YSLEER come from the germline V gene. CDR3 region: CASSPRQGGYEQFF. The CDR3 DNA is TGCGCCAGCAGCCCCCGACAGGGGGGGTATGAGCAGTTCTTC.

V and J are TRBV7-2 and TRBJ1-4; D ambiguous. V dropped 5 bases and J dropped 4 bases, with 11 bases sitting between them. CDR1 and CDR2 (germline): SGHTA, FQGNSA. The CDR3 runs to 14 residues. The CDR3 DNA follows: TGTGCCAGCAGCCCCCGACGGAGTAATGAAAAACTGTTTTTT. It specifies CASSPRRSNEKLFF.

This clone was seen a handful of times. The chain has TRBV4-1 and TRBJ2-7, with a weak D call TRBD1 (7 bases). The germline gives CDR1 MGHRA, CDR2 YSYEKL. The V end was cut by 3 bases, the J end by 6 bases, with 12 bases between. CDR3 length: 13 residues. The CDR3 here is CASSQGQGGEQYF. CDR3 DNA: TGCGCCAGCAGCCAGGGGCAGGGGGGCGAGCAGTACTTC.

The rearrangement uses TRBV5-6 and TRBJ2-5, with unresolved D. This CDR3 contains 14 residues. V was pared by 0 bases and J by 1 base, with 7 bases between. Looked up from germline, CDR1 is SGHDT and CDR2 is YYEEEE. CDR3 coding DNA: TGTGCCAGCAGCTTGGTGAACACCCAAGAGACCCAGTACTTC. This gives the protein CASSLVNTQETQYF.

The chain is built from TRBV4-3 and TRBJ1-2, with D perhaps matching TRBD1 (6 bases). CDR3 length equals 15 residues. Germline V lookup: CDR1 LGHNA, CDR2 YSLEER. Trimming removed 1 base from V and 3 bases from J, with 12 bases in between. As DNA, the CDR3 is TGCGCCAGCAGCCAAGGTCAGTGGACAGACTATGGCTACACCTTC. Protein: CASSQGQWTDYGYTF.

The genes are TRBV6-5 and TRBJ1-1, with 7 positions matching TRBD1. The germline V gene encodes CDR1 MNHEY and CDR2 SVGAGI. The ends lost 5 bases at V and 1 base at J; junction bases unmatched: 4. This CDR3 region has 14 residues. The CDR3 region has the DNA TGTGCCAGCAGTCTATCAGGGGGGAACACTGAAGCTTTCTTT. This translates into CASSLSGGNTEAFF.

This clone was seen only once. J is TRBJ2-2 and V is TRBV7-3; 9 bases align to TRBD1. Trimming removed 4 bases from V and 5 bases from J; junction bases left unmatched: 5. The CDR3 spans 15 residues. Germline assignment: CDR1 SGHTA and CDR2 FQGTGA. This CDR3 is CASSSTGTGTGELFF. The CDR3 bases are TGTGCCAGCAGCTCGACCGGGACAGGGACCGGGGAGCTGTTTTTT.

This chain connects TRBV4-3 to TRBJ1-1; D is uncertain. Trimming took 1 base from V and 1 from J, leaving 4 bases between them. The CDR3 covers 13 residues. The germline V gene encodes CDR1 LGHNA and CDR2 YSLEER. CDR3 region: CASSQGPNTEAFF. The CDR3 bases are TGCGCCAGCAGCCAAGGGCCGAACACTGAAGCTTTCTTT.

V gene TRBV30 combines with J gene TRBJ2-2; D is undetermined. From germline, CDR1 is GTSNPN and CDR2 SVGIG (reference sequence). The CDR3 length is 12 residues. Trimming removed 3 bases from V and 3 bases from J, with 5 bases in between. The CDR3 coding sequence is TGTGCCTGGAGGGGCGACACCGGGGAGCTGTTTTTT. Amino acids: CAWRGDTGELFF.

CDR3 loop: CASSQGGSLVTQYF. CDR3 nucleotides: TGTGCCAGCAGCCAAGGCGGGAGCTTAGTTACGCAGTATTTT. The chain links TRBV3-1 (or the pseudogene TRBV3-2) to TRBJ2-3, with 7 bases matching TRBD2. Germline V CDR1 and CDR2: LGHDT, YNNKEL (reference sequence). The V gene end was trimmed by 1 base and the J gene end by 8 bases; junction bases not matched to a gene: 6. This CDR3 spans 14 amino acids.

The V and J genes are TRBV6-2 or TRBV6-3 and TRBJ1-5; D is perhaps TRBD1 (5 bases). Trimming took off 0 bases at V and 0 bases at J, with 15 bases between the two ends. CDR3 length equals 18 residues. Per the germline V gene, CDR1 is MNHEY and CDR2 is SVGEGT. CDR3 in amino acids: CASSYSKDRGGSNQPQHF. For the CDR3, the DNA is TGTGCCAGCAGTTACTCGAAAGATCGGGGGGGTAGCAATCAGCCCCAGCATTTT.

V usage is TRBV29-1 and J usage is TRBJ2-1, with TRBD1 matching over 7 bases. Trimming took 7 bases from V and 3 from J; bases not matched to a gene: 9. Looked up from germline, CDR1 is SQVTM and CDR2 is ANQGSEA. This CDR3 region has 14 residues. CDR3 sequence: CSARGGADYNEQFF. The CDR3, as DNA: TGCAGCGCTCGAGGGGGCGCAGACTACAATGAGCAGTTCTTC.

The chain carries TRBV4-2 and TRBJ1-1; the D gene is possibly TRBD1 (6 bases). Trimming took off 3 bases at V and 2 bases at J, with 10 bases between the two ends. This CDR3 contains 14 residues. The germline CDR1 and CDR2 sequences are LGHNA and YNFKEQ. The CDR3 region is CASSHTGPNTEAFF. CDR3 nucleotides: TGTGCCAGCAGCCATACAGGGCCCAACACTGAAGCTTTCTTT.

The rearrangement links TRBV30 to TRBJ2-1; 8 positions match TRBD1. The germline V gene encodes CDR1 GTSNPN and CDR2 SVGIG (reference sequence). V lost 2 bases to trimming and J lost 7 bases; unmatched junction nucleotides: 4. The CDR3 has 13 amino acids. The CDR3 nucleotides read TGTGCCTGGAGTTTAAACAGGGGGAATGAGCAGTTCTTC. Amino acids: CAWSLNRGNEQFF.

This clone has more than one count but fewer than ten. The chain recombines TRBV5-1 with TRBJ1-4; the D is unclear. The CDR3 length is 15 residues. Germline values: CDR1 SGHRS, CDR2 YFSETQ. V lost 7 bases and J 3 bases, leaving 16 bases between the germline ends. CDR3 loop: CASAPPGNPNEKLFF. The CDR3 DNA reads as TGCGCCAGCGCCCCCCCGGGTAACCCTAATGAAAAACTGTTTTTT. Complete variable domain (other parts from reference TRBV5-1 and TRBJ1-4): KAGVTQTPRYLIKTRGQQVTLSCSPISGHRSVSWYQQTPGQGLQFLFEYFSETQRNKGNFPGRFSGRQFSNSRSEMNVSTLELGDSALYLCASAPPGNPNEKLFFGSGTQLSVL.

J is TRBJ1-5 and V is TRBV6-2 or TRBV6-3; D might be TRBD1 (5 bases). Germline V CDR1 and CDR2: MNHEY, SVGEGT. V dropped 5 bases and J dropped 5 bases, with 16 bases sitting between them. CDR3 length: 15 amino acids. Here the CDR3 reads CASSDRETVYQPQHF. CDR3 nucleotide sequence: TGTGCCAGCAGTGATCGAGAGACAGTGTATCAGCCCCAGCATTTT.

V gene TRBV20-1 combines with J gene TRBJ2-5; 9 bases align to TRBD2. Looked up from germline, CDR1 is DFQATT and CDR2 is SNEGSKA (reference sequence). This CDR3 is 15 amino acids long. The junction had 9 bases not matched to a gene; V was cut back by 3 bases and J by 4 bases. This CDR3 is CSASRVAGVGETQYF. Written as DNA, the CDR3 is TGCAGTGCTAGTAGGGTAGCGGGAGTGGGAGAGACCCAGTACTTC.

This CDR3 is CALRHSYNSPLHF. CDR3 coding DNA: TGTGCCTTAAGACACTCCTATAATTCACCCCTCCACTTT. The V gene is TRBV30, the J gene TRBJ1-6, with D unclear. Germline V gene data show CDR1 as GTSNPN and CDR2 as SVGIG (reference sequence). The CDR3 spans 13 residues. V was cut by 7 bases and J by 0 bases, with 7 bases left in between.

V gene TRBV18 combines with J gene TRBJ1-5; TRBD1 matches at 8 bases. V was clipped by 6 bases and J by 0 bases; unmatched bases: 10. Germline V CDR1 and CDR2: KGHSH, LQKENI. This CDR3 comprises 17 residues. The CDR3 DNA is TGTGCCAGCTCGCTTCAGGGGGCGGTTGGTAGCAATCAGCCCCAGCATTTT. It specifies CASSLQGAVGSNQPQHF.

The chain joins TRBV19 to TRBJ2-2, with D uncertain. The germline V gene encodes CDR1 LNHDA and CDR2 SQIVND (reference sequence). CDR3 size: 14 residues. With 6 bases removed from V and 5 bases from J, the gap between germline ends came to 13 bases. DNA for the CDR3: TGTGCCAGTAGGCCTAGGATGATAACCGGGGAGCTGTTTTTT. It translates to CASRPRMITGELFF.

The J gene is TRBJ1-2, the V gene TRBV4-1; TRBD1 is a possible D gene (6 bases). V was trimmed by 4 bases and J by 6 bases, leaving 27 bases between them. Germline V gene sequence: CDR1 MGHRA, CDR2 YSYEKL. This CDR3 has 18 residues. CDR3 amino acids: CASSLTRGGESVVHGYTF. The CDR3 DNA is TGCGCCAGCAGCCTAACGAGGGGGGGCGAGTCGGTAGTTCATGGCTACACCTTC.

The chain carries TRBV28 and TRBJ2-7; 10 bases are shared with TRBD1. Per germline, CDR1 MDHEN and CDR2 SYDVKM. This CDR3 region has 17 residues. Losses at the gene ends were 6 bases for V and 0 bases for J; bases not matched to a gene: 11. CDR3 sequence: CASSYSGTGVLSYEQYF. In nucleotides, the CDR3 is TGTGCCAGCAGCTATTCCGGGACAGGGGTCCTCTCCTACGAGCAGTACTTC.

The chain uses TRBV24-1 and TRBJ2-4; D gene uncertain. V was shortened by 4 bases and J by 3 bases, with 12 bases between the two germline ends. This CDR3 has 15 amino acids. Germline lookup yields CDR1 KGHDR and CDR2 SFDVKD. In DNA, the CDR3 is TGTGCCACCAGTGACCCGGGTTCTAACAAAAACATTCAGTACTTC. Translated, it gives CATSDPGSNKNIQYF.

This clone occurred once. The chain couples TRBV27 to TRBJ2-7, with D maybe TRBD2 (5 bases). V was clipped by 5 bases and J by 2 bases, with 13 bases between them. Per germline, CDR1 MNHEY and CDR2 SMNVEV (reference sequence). The CDR3 has 14 amino acids. The CDR3, as DNA: TGTGCCAGCAGTGGACTTAATGGGGCCTACGAGCAGTACTTC. This sequence encodes CASSGLNGAYEQYF.

This clone was found once. The genes are TRBV4-1 and TRBJ1-2; D is unclear. The germline V and J ends were trimmed by 1 base and 0 bases, with 9 bases remaining between them. Germline CDR1 reads MGHRA; CDR2 reads YSYEKL. The CDR3 covers 15 residues. This chain's CDR3 is CASSQGRDPNYGYTF. The CDR3 DNA reads TGCGCCAGCAGCCAAGGGAGGGATCCTAACTATGGCTACACCTTC.

The chain combines TRBV24-1 with TRBJ1-5; 8 nucleotides match TRBD1. The V segment lost 3 bases and the J segment 7 bases; nucleotides outside the gene matches: 7. Germline-derived CDR1 and CDR2 are KGHDR and SFDVKD. CDR3 length equals 15 residues. The chain's CDR3 is CATSDATGAGQPQHF. The CDR3 nucleotides read TGTGCCACCAGTGATGCGACAGGGGCGGGCCAGCCCCAGCATTTT.

This chain links TRBV18 with TRBJ1-3; 8 nucleotides line up with TRBD1. V shed 3 bases, J shed 1 base, and the junction held 5 bases outside the gene matches. Germline values: CDR1 KGHSH, CDR2 LQKENI. CDR3 size: 16 residues. CDR3 sequence: CASSPRTGKSGNTIYF. The CDR3 DNA reads as TGTGCCAGCTCACCCCGGACAGGGAAGTCTGGAAACACCATATATTTT.

The chain links TRBV6-5 to TRBJ2-7; no clear D gene. The germline V and J ends were trimmed by 2 bases and 3 bases, with 5 bases remaining between them. CDR3 length equals 12 residues. Per the germline V gene, CDR1 is MNHEY and CDR2 is SVGAGI. The CDR3 loop is CASSYSVYEQYF. The CDR3 nucleotides are TGTGCCAGCAGTTACAGCGTCTACGAGCAGTACTTC.

V gene TRBV12-3 or TRBV12-4 combines with J gene TRBJ2-5; D not resolved. There are 13 residues in the CDR3. The V gene lost 6 bases and the J gene lost 4 bases, with 12 bases spanning the gap. The CDR3 DNA sequence: TGTGCCAGCAGCCCCGGGTTCGGAGAGACCCAGTACTTC. Translation: CASSPGFGETQYF.

The V gene is TRBV7-2, the J gene TRBJ1-5; TRBD1 might be the D (6 bases). Germline CDR1 SGHTA, CDR2 FQGNSA. The CDR3 covers 16 residues. Deletions cut 1 base from V and 2 bases from J, with 12 bases between. CDR3 in DNA: TGTGCCAGCAGCTTAGTCGGGGGGCTCGGCAATCAGCCCCAGCATTTT. Amino acids: CASSLVGGLGNQPQHF.

The chain has TRBV6-5 and TRBJ2-2; 9 bases line up with TRBD2. This CDR3 region has 14 residues. J lost 6 bases, V lost 7 bases, and 6 bases had no gene match. From germline, CDR1 is MNHEY and CDR2 SVGAGI. CDR3 nucleotides: TGTGCCAGCAAACCCACTAGCGGGTCCGGGGAGCTGTTTTTT. Amino acids: CASKPTSGSGELFF.